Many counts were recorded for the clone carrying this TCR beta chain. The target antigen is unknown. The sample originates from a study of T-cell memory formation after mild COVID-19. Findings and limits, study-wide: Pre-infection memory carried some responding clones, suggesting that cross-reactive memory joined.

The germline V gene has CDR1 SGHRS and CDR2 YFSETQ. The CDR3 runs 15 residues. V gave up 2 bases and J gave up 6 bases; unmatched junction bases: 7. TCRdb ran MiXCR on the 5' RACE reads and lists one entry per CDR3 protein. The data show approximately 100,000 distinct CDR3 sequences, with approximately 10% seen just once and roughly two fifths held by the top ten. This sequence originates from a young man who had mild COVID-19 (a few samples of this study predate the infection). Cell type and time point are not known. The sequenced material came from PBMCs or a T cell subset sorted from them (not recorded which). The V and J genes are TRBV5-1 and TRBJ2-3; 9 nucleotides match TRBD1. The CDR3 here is CASSFLGTGYDTQYF. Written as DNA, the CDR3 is TGCGCCAGCAGCTTCCTCGGGACAGGGTACGATACGCAGTATTTT.